This passage covers 7 T cell receptor beta chains from one sample sequenced in a study of blood T cell repertoires in COVID-19. TCRdb's table, derived via immunoSEQ multiplex PCR, lists solely in-frame clones and lacks some. The data hold hundreds of thousands of clones, with roughly 90% observed a single time. Material: peripheral blood. The receptors stem from a woman aged 50 to 65 with acute or convalescent COVID-19.

This sequence joins TRBV30 and TRBJ1-3; TRBD1 might be the D (5 bases). The CDR3 contains 12 residues. Germline V gives CDR1 GTSNPN, CDR2 SVGIG (reference sequence). V lost 6 bases and J 4 bases, leaving 10 bases between the germline ends. This CDR3 is CACPGSGNTIYF. CDR3 DNA sequence: TGTGCCTGCCCAGGGTCAGGAAACACCATATATTTT. Full variable domain (remainder filled in from reference TRBV30 and TRBJ1-3): SQTIHQWPATLVQPVGSPLSLECTVEGTSNPNLYWYRQAAGRGLQLLFYSVGIGQISSEVPQNLSASRPQDRQFILSSKKLLLSDSGFYLCACPGSGNTIYFGEGSWLTVV.

This clone appeared a single time. The CDR3 region has the DNA TGTGCCAGCAGCGTAGATGGACAGTCCGGGGAGCTGTTTTTT. It is translated as CASSVDGQSGELFF. The chain has TRBV9 and TRBJ2-2, with D maybe TRBD1 (6 bases). CDR3 length: 14 residues. In germline, CDR1 is SGDLS, CDR2 YYNGEE. V shed 0 bases and J shed 6 bases, with 9 bases lying between them.

The V gene is TRBV2, the J gene TRBJ2-3, with 10 bases lining up with TRBD2. V gave up 2 bases and J gave up 6 bases; unmatched junction bases: 5. Germline loops: CDR1 SNHLY, CDR2 FYNNEI. This CDR3 comprises 15 residues. CDR3 sequence (DNA): TGTGCCAGCAGTGAACTAGCGGGGGTTATTGATACGCAGTATTTT. Protein product: CASSELAGVIDTQYF.

This rearrangement joins TRBV4-1 to TRBJ2-6, with 7 bases that match TRBD1. There are 16 residues in the CDR3. The trim removed 1 base at V and 4 bases at J, leaving 4 bases unmatched. Germline-derived CDR1 and CDR2 are MGHRA and YSYEKL. The CDR3 is CASSQAGTAGANVLTF. The DNA for the CDR3 is TGCGCCAGCAGCCAAGCAGGGACAGCCGGGGCCAACGTCCTGACTTTC.

This clone was seen a few times. The CDR3 DNA sequence: TGCGCCAGCAGCCGAGGACAGGGCACCTCTAATGAAAAACTGTTTTTT. Protein: CASSRGQGTSNEKLFF. V and J are TRBV4-1 and TRBJ1-4, with 8 bases aligning to TRBD1. The trim removed 4 bases at V and 3 bases at J, leaving 7 bases unmatched. The germline V gene has CDR1 MGHRA and CDR2 YSYEKL. This CDR3 has 16 amino acids.

This chain links TRBV19 with TRBJ2-3, with D possibly matching TRBD2 (5 bases). The V gene lost 4 bases and the J gene lost 7 bases, with 24 bases spanning the gap. This CDR3 is built from 17 residues. Germline V gene lookup returns CDR1 LNHDA and CDR2 SQIVND (reference sequence). The CDR3 region is CASSSPRVVRSANTQYF. In DNA, the CDR3 is TGTGCCAGTAGTAGCCCCCGGGTAGTTCGTAGCGCGAATACGCAGTATTTT.

This chain connects TRBV30 to TRBJ2-3; 9 bases are a match to TRBD2. The germline V gene encodes CDR1 GTSNPN and CDR2 SVGIG (reference sequence). CDR3 size: 16 residues. With V trimmed by 0 bases and J by 4 bases, 8 bases remained unmatched. CDR3 amino acids: CAWSVPGSGGADTQYF. The CDR3, as DNA: TGTGCCTGGAGTGTACCGGGTAGCGGGGGAGCAGATACGCAGTATTTT. Using reference TRBV30 and TRBJ2-3 for the parts outside the CDR3, the full variable domain is SQTIHQWPATLVQPVGSPLSLECTVEGTSNPNLYWYRQAAGRGLQLLFYSVGIGQISSEVPQNLSASRPQDRQFILSSKKLLLSDSGFYLCAWSVPGSGGADTQYFGPGTRLTVL.